This T cell receptor beta chain was found in a study of blood T cell repertoires in COVID-19. Original data processing: Reference gene primer amplification gave estimated nucleated cell counts. Using immunoSEQ multiplex PCR, the repertoire was profiled, and TCRdb retains in-frame clones only, with some absent. V and J calls and clone size come straight from that table; D and trimming were deduced from the DNA. Of around 400,000 clones in the sample, over 85% were seen once. Germline V gene sequence: CDR1 GTSNPN, CDR2 SVGIG (reference sequence). V dropped 2 bases and J dropped 5 bases, with 10 bases sitting between them. The CDR3 loop spans 12 amino acids.

The source material was PBMCs or T cells enriched from blood (not recorded which). The J gene is TRBJ2-7, the V gene TRBV30; D perhaps matches TRBD1 (6 bases). The clonotype comes from a woman aged 25 to 39 who had recovered from COVID-19. CDR3 DNA: TGTGCCTGGAGTCAGGGGCCCAACGAGCAGTACTTC. It specifies CAWSQGPNEQYF.